This T cell receptor beta chain was obtained from a study of T cell responses to AZD1222 COVID-19 vaccine. Study-wide points: Receipt of two AZD1222 doses was followed by a rise in Spike-specific TCR breadth and depth. Per reports, nearly half of all spike-specific TCRs target regions that are unmutated in variants. Among vaccine-associated CD4 TCRs, coverage spanned spike, with dominance at 160-218 and 743-854.

The germline CDR1 and CDR2 sequences are MNHEY and SVGAGI. V was shortened by 6 bases and J by 2 bases, with 3 bases between the two germline ends. The CDR3 has 11 amino acids. Some clones are missing from TCRdb's copy, which holds only in-frame ones; the method was immunoSEQ multiplex PCR. The sample records 210,000 or so clones, approximately 94% being singletons. A note on this clone: Its antigen is still unknown.

This sequence joins TRBV6-5 and TRBJ2-3, with unresolved D. The sequence came from an adult who received the MenACWY meningococcal vaccine as a control. Sequenced here: peripheral blood, sampled 28 days after the second dose of the MenACWY control vaccine. This CDR3 reads CASRSTDTQYF. CDR3 DNA sequence: TGTGCCAGCAGGTCCACAGATACGCAGTATTTT.